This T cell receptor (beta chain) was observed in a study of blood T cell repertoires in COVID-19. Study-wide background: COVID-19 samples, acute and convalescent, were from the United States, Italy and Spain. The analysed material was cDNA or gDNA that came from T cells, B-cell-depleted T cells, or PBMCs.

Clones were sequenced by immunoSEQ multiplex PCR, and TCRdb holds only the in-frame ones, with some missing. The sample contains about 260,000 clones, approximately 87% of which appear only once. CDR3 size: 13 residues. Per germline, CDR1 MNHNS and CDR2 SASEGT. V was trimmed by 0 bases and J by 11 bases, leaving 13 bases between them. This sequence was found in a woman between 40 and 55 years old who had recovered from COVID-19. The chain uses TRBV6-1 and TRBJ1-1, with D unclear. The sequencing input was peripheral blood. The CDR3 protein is CASSEALLDLAFF. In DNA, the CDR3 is TGTGCCAGCAGTGAAGCGCTTCTAGATTTGGCTTTCTTT.